A selection of T cell receptor beta chains follows, all from one sample in a study of human CD4 T cells and Enterobacteriaceae. Sequenced by immunoSEQ multiplex PCR; TCRdb stores in-frame clones only, minus some. The table includes approximately 26,000 clones, roughly 80% detected once. The sequencing input was memory CD4+ T cells from blood. The receptors derive from a human donor in good health. The CDR3 runs from the conserved cysteine through the conserved F or W. A D gene is named only where the DNA matches it firmly. Size is stated for part of the rows, as once, few or many counts, or as a class when the clone is expanded.

d_gene,abundance,j_gene,v_gene,CDR3nt,CDR3aa
TRBD1,.,TRBJ1-5,TRBV18,TGTGCCAGCTCAATGGACAGGGGTAGGATTCAGCCCCAGCATTTT,CASSMDRGRIQPQHF
.,few,TRBJ1-5,TRBV18,TGTGCCAGCTCACCTTTGGGCCAGCCCCAGCATTTT,CASSPLGQPQHF
.,.,TRBJ1-4,TRBV5-1,TGCGCCAGCAGCATCCAGGAGGCAACTAATGAAAAACTGTTTTTT,CASSIQEATNEKLFF
TRBD2,.,TRBJ2-3,TRBV30,TGTGCAAGGGGACTAGCGGGCACAGATACGCAGTATTTT,CARGLAGTDTQYF
.,.,TRBJ1-6,TRBV9,TGTGCCAGCAGCGTATATGAGGAAGCTTCACCCCTCCACTTT,CASSVYEEASPLHF
.,.,TRBJ2-3,TRBV30,TGTGCCTGGAGTGTACCGGTGGCCCTCTTGGATACGCAGTATTTT,CAWSVPVALLDTQYF
.,.,TRBJ2-7,TRBV6-1,TGTGCCAGCAGGGTGGTGTTTGACTCCTACGAGCAGTACTTC,CASRVVFDSYEQYF
TRBD1,once,TRBJ1-2,TRBV5-1,TGCGCCAGCAGCTTGGCCCCGGACAGGGGGTCGGGGGGCTACACCTTC,CASSLAPDRGSGGYTF
TRBD1,.,TRBJ1-1,TRBV27,TGTGCCAGCAGACCTCTCGGACAGGTGAACACTGAAGCTTTCTTT,CASRPLGQVNTEAFF
.,.,TRBJ1-3,TRBV4-1,TGCGCCAGCAGCCAGGGGGGGCACGGAAACACCATATATTTT,CASSQGGHGNTIYF
TRBD2,.,TRBJ2-5,TRBV7-6,TGTGCCAGCAGCCCCGGCCCGGGAGGCGGCCAAGAGACCCAGTACTTC,CASSPGPGGGQETQYF
TRBD2,.,TRBJ2-1,TRBV10-3,TGTGCCATCAGTGACAGGACTAGCGGGAGGGGGGGTCACGATGAGCAGTTCTTC,CAISDRTSGRGGHDEQFF
TRBD1,.,TRBJ2-3,TRBV15,TGTGCCACCAGCCATGAGGGACAGCCGTATTTT,CATSHEGQPYF
.,.,TRBJ2-1,TRBV19,TGTGCCAGTAGTATTGGACTGGGGCCCCGAGGGCAGTTCTTC,CASSIGLGPRGQFF
TRBD1,.,TRBJ2-6,TRBV7-6,TGTGCCAGCAGCAAACAGGGGGGTGCCACTGGGGCCAACGTCCTGACTTTC,CASSKQGGATGANVLTF
TRBD1,.,TRBJ1-5,TRBV10-2,TGCGCCAGCAGTGAGTTACCCCAGGGGGGAAATCAGCCCCAGCATTTT,CASSELPQGGNQPQHF
TRBD1,.,TRBJ2-7,TRBV5-8,TGTGCCAGCAGCTCCAGAACAGGGGTCCGGGTCTACGAGCAGTACTTC,CASSSRTGVRVYEQYF
.,.,TRBJ2-6,TRBV19,TGTGCCAGTAGTATACCTAGGGGGAGCTCTGGGGCCAACGTCCTGACTTTC,CASSIPRGSSGANVLTF
.,.,TRBJ1-5,TRBV19,TGTGCCAGTAGTTGGGGACTTTCTATGGGTATGGGTAATCAGCCCCAGCATTTT,CASSWGLSMGMGNQPQHF
.,.,TRBJ1-2,TRBV18,TGTGCCAGCTCACCACCCAGATTGAACTATGGCTACACCTTC,CASSPPRLNYGYTF
.,once,TRBJ1-2,TRBV5-8,TGTGCCAGCAGCCGTTCGTCCGGGTTGGGGGGCTACACCTTC,CASSRSSGLGGYTF
TRBD1,.,TRBJ2-7,TRBV7-9,TGTGCCAGCAGCTTCCCTCCGGGACAGGGGGCGGGCGAGCAGTACTTC,CASSFPPGQGAGEQYF
TRBD1,.,TRBJ1-1,TRBV6-4,TGTGCCAGCAGTGACTGGAGCAGGGGGACTGAAGCTTTCTTT,CASSDWSRGTEAFF
TRBD1,.,TRBJ1-5,TRBV9,TGTGCCAGCAGCGTAACAGGGGATAGCAATCAGCCCCAGCATTTT,CASSVTGDSNQPQHF
.,.,TRBJ1-5,TRBV28,TGTGCCAGCAGAACAGAGTATAGCAATCAGCCCCAGCATTTT,CASRTEYSNQPQHF
.,.,TRBJ1-6,TRBV13,TGTGCCAGCAGCAGCGGGGCTAACTATAATTCACCCCTCCACTTT,CASSSGANYNSPLHF
TRBD1,.,TRBJ2-2,TRBV2,TGTGCCAGCAGTAAATATTGGGACAGGGAAAGCGGGGAGCTGTTTTTT,CASSKYWDRESGELFF
.,few,TRBJ1-5,TRBV7-9,TGTGCCAGCAGCTTAAGCAATCAGCCCCAGCATTTT,CASSLSNQPQHF
.,.,TRBJ1-5,TRBV30,TGTGCCTACCAGGGAAGGGGCAATCAGCCCCAGCATTTT,CAYQGRGNQPQHF
TRBD1,.,TRBJ1-1,TRBV27,TGTGCCAGCAGTTTATGGGGGACAGGGGGGACTGAAGCTTTCTTT,CASSLWGTGGTEAFF
.,.,TRBJ1-3,TRBV19,TGTGCCAGTAGCACTTCCCGACAGCGCTCTGGAAACACCATATATTTT,CASSTSRQRSGNTIYF
TRBD2,.,TRBJ2-2,TRBV23-1,TGCGCCAGCAGACCCTCTACTAGCGGGGCGGGGGAGCTGTTTTTT,CASRPSTSGAGELFF
.,.,TRBJ2-2,TRBV5-1,TGCGCCAGCAGCCCCCTGCCCCCCGTTCGCACCGGGGAGCTGTTTTTT,CASSPLPPVRTGELFF
TRBD2,.,TRBJ2-1,TRBV9,TGTGCCAGCACCACAAGGAGGTCGGGGGGGTACAATGAGCAGTTCTTC,CASTTRRSGGYNEQFF
TRBD2,.,TRBJ2-7,TRBV29-1,TGCAGCGTGACCTACCTAGCGGGAGCAGGGGAGCAGTACTTC,CSVTYLAGAGEQYF
TRBD1,.,TRBJ2-7,TRBV19,TGTGCCAGTAGCGACAGGGCTGGGTCCTACGAGCAGTACTTC,CASSDRAGSYEQYF
.,.,TRBJ2-7,TRBV28,TGTGCCAGCAGTTTTGTCGGGGAAAACCAGAAGCAGTACTTC,CASSFVGENQKQYF
.,.,TRBJ2-5,TRBV19,TGTGCCAGTGGCAGGGGGAGGACGGTCGAGACCCAGTACTTC,CASGRGRTVETQYF
TRBD1,.,TRBJ1-3,TRBV5-6,TGTGCCAGCAGCTTGGCCGCGGGACAGGGCTCTGGAAACACCATATATTTT,CASSLAAGQGSGNTIYF
TRBD1,.,TRBJ2-1,TRBV19,TGTGCCAGTAGTACTCGACAGGGGGCGAGGTATGAGCAGTTCTTC,CASSTRQGARYEQFF
.,.,TRBJ2-2,TRBV7-6,TGTGCCAGCAGCGGCAGGGGACGGGACACCGGGGAGCTGTTTTTT,CASSGRGRDTGELFF